This T cell receptor (beta chain) was retrieved from a study of regulatory T cells in long-lasting Graves disease. This sample's time point: newly diagnosed GD, antithyroid drugs for less than 3 months. PBMC RNA served as the TCR library source. CDR1 is KGHSH and CDR2 is LQKENI in the germline V gene. V lost 5 bases and J 7 bases, leaving 14 bases between the germline ends. This CDR3 region has 13 residues. With respect to this clonotype: The antigen is undetermined.

Library construction for TCR beta used iRepertoire HTBI primers and Arm-PCR of CDR3 regions. TCRdb used MiXCR to reprocess the multiplex PCR reads, holding one entry per CDR3 protein. The repertoire holds just over 600,000 distinct CDR3 sequences, with around 15% as singletons. The study, taken as a whole, reports: Sample size, which was small, may have reduced accuracy. Persistent disease favored TRBV28, TRBJ1-2 and TRBJ2-5.

The same data also went into a second study, on T cells in Graves' hyperthyroidism and ophthalmopathy. This second study says: The model predicted ophthalmopathy a median roughly 6.5 months before onset.

This chain joins TRBV18 and TRBJ1-1; D possibly corresponds to TRBD1 (6 bases). This TCR came from a woman in her 30s with Graves disease. The material sequenced was peripheral blood mononuclear cells (PBMCs), taken at new diagnosis, from a patient treated with antithyroid drugs. The CDR3 spells CASSGGGGGEAFF. CDR3 DNA sequence: TGTGCCAGCTCAGGGGGCGGGGGAGGTGAAGCTTTCTTT.